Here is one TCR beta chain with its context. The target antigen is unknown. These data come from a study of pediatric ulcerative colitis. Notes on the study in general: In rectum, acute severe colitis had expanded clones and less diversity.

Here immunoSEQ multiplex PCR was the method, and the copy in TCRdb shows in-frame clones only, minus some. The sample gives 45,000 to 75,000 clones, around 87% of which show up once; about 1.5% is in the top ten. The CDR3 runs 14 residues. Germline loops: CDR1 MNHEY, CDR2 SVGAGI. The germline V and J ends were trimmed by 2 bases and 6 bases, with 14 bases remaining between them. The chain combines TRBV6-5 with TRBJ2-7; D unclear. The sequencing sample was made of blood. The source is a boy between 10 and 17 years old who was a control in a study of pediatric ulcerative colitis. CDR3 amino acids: CASSYNAKSSEQYF. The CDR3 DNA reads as TGTGCCAGCAGTTACAACGCAAAAAGTTCCGAGCAGTACTTC.